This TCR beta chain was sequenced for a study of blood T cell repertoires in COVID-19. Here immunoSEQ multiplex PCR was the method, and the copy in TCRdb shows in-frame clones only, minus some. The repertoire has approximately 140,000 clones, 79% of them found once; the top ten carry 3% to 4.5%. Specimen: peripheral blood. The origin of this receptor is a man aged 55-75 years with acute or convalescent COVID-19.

The CDR3 here is CASSLGQGGETQYF. Written as DNA, the CDR3 is TGTGCCAGCTCACTCGGACAGGGGGGAGAGACCCAGTACTTC. The V gene is TRBV18, the J gene TRBJ2-5; 10 bases agree with TRBD1. The V and J ends lost 4 bases and 4 bases, in that order; junction bases with no gene match: 3. Germline-derived CDR1 and CDR2 are KGHSH and LQKENI. The length of the CDR3 is 14 residues.